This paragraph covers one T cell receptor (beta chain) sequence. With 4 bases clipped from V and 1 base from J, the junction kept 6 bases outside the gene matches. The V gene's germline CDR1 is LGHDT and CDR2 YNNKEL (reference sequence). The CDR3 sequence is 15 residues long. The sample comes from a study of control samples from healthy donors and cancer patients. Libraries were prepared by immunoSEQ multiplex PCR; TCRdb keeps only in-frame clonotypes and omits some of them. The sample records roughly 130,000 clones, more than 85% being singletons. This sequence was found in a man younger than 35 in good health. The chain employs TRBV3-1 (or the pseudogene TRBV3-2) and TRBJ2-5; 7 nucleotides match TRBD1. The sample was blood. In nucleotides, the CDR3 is TGTGCCAGCAGCCGGGGACAGACCCTCCAAGAGACCCAGTACTTC. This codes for CASSRGQTLQETQYF.